One and the same sample provided the 23 T cell receptor beta chains below, sequenced in a study of regulatory T cells in long-lasting Graves disease. HTBI primers from iRepertoire and Arm-PCR of CDR3 regions yielded the TCR beta libraries. TCRdb independently ran MiXCR on the multiplex PCR reads; one entry per CDR3 protein. Altogether approximately 300,000 distinct CDR3 sequences are present, about 18% being singletons, with the ten largest covering more than 35%. Noted time point: newly diagnosed GD, antithyroid drugs for less than 3 months. The TCR library was made from RNA extracted from PBMCs. The sequenced sample was peripheral blood mononuclear cells (PBMCs), obtained at new diagnosis, from a patient treated with antithyroid drugs. All receptors come from a female donor with Graves disease.

This clonotype was counted many times. V and J are TRBV19 and TRBJ1-5, with D possibly matching TRBD1 (5 bases). The CDR3 extends over 15 amino acids. Germline V lookup: CDR1 LNHDA, CDR2 SQIVND (reference sequence). V was pared by 3 bases and J by 5 bases, with 14 bases between. In DNA form, the CDR3 reads TGTGCCAGTAGTATTTCCGGGGGAGGGGATCAGCCCCAGCATTTT. Translating it yields CASSISGGGDQPQHF.

At least ten counts were recorded for this clonotype. The V gene is TRBV19, the J gene TRBJ1-5; D perhaps matches TRBD1 (5 bases). The CDR3 is 16 amino acids. Trimming stripped 5 bases from V and 4 bases from J, with 18 bases between. Germline V CDR1 and CDR2: LNHDA, SQIVND (reference sequence). CDR3 sequence reads: CASSPGKGAINQPQHF. The CDR3 nucleotides are TGTGCCAGTAGTCCGGGTAAAGGGGCCATTAATCAGCCCCAGCATTTT.

This clonotype was recorded at least ten times. The gene calls are TRBV15 and TRBJ1-1; possible D gene TRBD1, 6 bases. Trimming stripped 4 bases from V and 2 bases from J, with 14 bases between. Germline assignment: CDR1 LNHNV and CDR2 YYDKDF (reference sequence). The CDR3 runs to 15 residues. The DNA of the CDR3 is TGTGCCACCAGCAAGGGGACACATGGAAACACTGAAGCTTTCTTT. It encodes CATSKGTHGNTEAFF. Full variable domain (missing parts from reference TRBV15 and TRBJ1-1): DAMVIQNPRYQVTQFGKPVTLSCSQTLNHNVMYWYQQKSSQAPKLLFHYYDKDFNNEADTPDNFQSRRPNTSFCFLDIRSPGLGDTAMYLCATSKGTHGNTEAFFGQGTRLTVV.

V and J are TRBV25-1 and TRBJ2-7; TRBD1 aligns across 10 bases. The V gene's germline CDR1 is MGHDK and CDR2 SYGVNS. The CDR3 loop spans 13 amino acids. Trimming took 6 bases from V and 6 from J; bases not matched to a gene: 5. CDR3 region: CASRSRDRGEQYF. The CDR3 DNA is TGTGCCAGCAGGTCCCGGGACAGGGGCGAGCAGTACTTC.

Turning to this clonotype: This likely reflects a read error, since a far larger clone is one base away. The V and J genes are TRBV12-3 or TRBV12-4 and TRBJ2-1; TRBD2 agrees at 9 bases. The V gene end was trimmed by 5 bases and the J gene end by 10 bases; junction bases not matched to a gene: 12. This CDR3 is built from 15 residues. CDR3 coding DNA: TGTGCCAGCAGTCCTAGCGGGACGACCTCCTACGAGCAGTTCTTC. It encodes CASSPSGTTSYEQFF.

The rearrangement uses TRBV19 and TRBJ2-3; TRBD2 matches at 7 bases. The CDR3 totals 17 residues. V dropped 1 base and J dropped 2; count of bases not matched to a gene: 9. The germline V gene has CDR1 LNHDA and CDR2 SQIVND (reference sequence). This chain's CDR3 is CASSIGASGAHTDTQYF. The CDR3 nucleotides read TGTGCCAGTAGTATAGGGGCTAGCGGAGCCCACACAGATACGCAGTATTTT.

In the case of this clonotype: A much larger clone sits a single nucleotide away, making a read error possible. The chain employs TRBV12-3 or TRBV12-4 and TRBJ1-5; D not certain. The V end was cut by 6 bases, the J end by 5 bases, with 14 bases between. CDR3 length: 14 residues. This chain's CDR3 is CASSSGITYQPQHF. CDR3 in DNA: TGTGCCAGCAGCTCCGGGATAACCTATCAGCCCCAGCATTTT.

This clonotype was seen more than once but under ten times. The V call is TRBV5-1, the J call TRBJ2-1; TRBD1 aligns across 7 bases. This CDR3 is 13 amino acids long. Looked up from germline, CDR1 is SGHRS and CDR2 is YFSETQ. With 4 bases clipped from V and 7 bases from J, the junction kept 5 bases outside the gene matches. CDR3 amino acids: CASSPDRENEQFF. CDR3 nucleotides: TGCGCCAGCAGCCCCGACAGGGAGAATGAGCAGTTCTTC.

In its sample, this clonotype was seen many times. The chain couples TRBV9 to TRBJ1-2; 7 bases align to TRBD1. The germline V gene encodes CDR1 SGDLS and CDR2 YYNGEE. This CDR3 contains 15 residues. After removal of 4 bases from V and 5 bases from J, the junction contained 11 bases not matched to a gene. The CDR3: CASSSRTGLGYGYTF. The CDR3 nucleotides are TGTGCCAGCAGCTCAAGGACAGGCCTTGGGTATGGCTACACCTTC. Full variable domain (outside the CDR3, taken from reference TRBV9 and TRBJ1-2): DSGVTQTPKHLITATGQRVTLRCSPRSGDLSVYWYQQSLDQGLQFLIQYYNGEERAKGNILERFSAQQFPDLHSELNLSSLELGDSALYFCASSSRTGLGYGYTFGSGTRLTVV.

This clonotype was detected ten times or more. The chain links TRBV2 to TRBJ1-1; D is undetermined. The CDR3 contains 11 residues. Germline lookup yields CDR1 SNHLY and CDR2 FYNNEI. V gave up 0 bases and J gave up 9 bases, with 5 bases separating them. The CDR3 spells CASSEAVQAFF. CDR3 nucleotides: TGTGCCAGCAGTGAAGCGGTACAAGCTTTCTTT.

This clonotype was seen once. J is TRBJ2-5 and V is TRBV11-2, with 11 bases lining up with TRBD2. This CDR3 has 17 residues. The ends lost 5 bases at V and 2 bases at J; junction bases unmatched: 10. Germline CDR1 and CDR2: SGHAT and FQNNGV. This CDR3 is CASSPPGSGRVQETQYF. CDR3 bases: TGTGCCAGCAGCCCCCCGGGTAGCGGGAGGGTACAAGAGACCCAGTACTTC.

The chain links TRBV28 to TRBJ2-3; 13 positions match TRBD2. Germline loops: CDR1 MDHEN, CDR2 SYDVKM. This CDR3 region has 17 residues. J lost 5 bases, V lost 5 bases, and 10 bases had no gene match. In nucleotides, the CDR3 is TGTGCCAGCAGTACCGGACTAGCGGGAGCGCCGCAAGATACGCAGTATTTT. Protein: CASSTGLAGAPQDTQYF.

The gene calls are TRBV5-6 and TRBJ2-7; 7 bases fit TRBD2. J lost 6 bases, V lost 2 bases, and 8 bases had no gene match. Germline V gives CDR1 SGHDT, CDR2 YYEEEE. The CDR3 contains 14 residues. The CDR3 DNA reads as TGTGCCAGCAGCTTAAGCGCGGGAGTCCTCGAGCAGTACTTC. Residues: CASSLSAGVLEQYF.

This clonotype was observed many times. This chain uses TRBV6-1 with TRBJ2-5; D may be TRBD1 (6 bases). Per the germline V gene, CDR1 is MNHNS and CDR2 is SASEGT. CDR3 length: 14 amino acids. Trimming removed 6 bases from V and 2 bases from J, with 13 bases in between. CDR3 nucleotides: TGTGCCAGCAGACTTACAGGGACGCAAGAGACCCAGTACTTC. Its translation is CASRLTGTQETQYF.

This clonotype was counted ten times or more. The rearrangement links TRBV27 to TRBJ2-1; the match to TRBD2 covers 8 bases. The CDR3 extends over 14 amino acids. Per germline, CDR1 MNHEY and CDR2 SMNVEV (reference sequence). V lost 6 bases and J lost 3; bases outside the gene matches: 4. Here the CDR3 reads CASRGSGSYNEQFF. The CDR3 DNA reads as TGTGCCAGCAGAGGGAGCGGGAGCTACAATGAGCAGTTCTTC.

Regarding this clonotype: This may stem from a read error, because a much larger clone lies one nucleotide away. The chain uses TRBV6-2 or TRBV6-3 and TRBJ2-2; D might be TRBD2 (5 bases). The CDR3 is 15 residues long. Germline V gene lookup returns CDR1 MNHEY and CDR2 SVGEGT. CDR3 region: CASTHPWSNTGELSF. CDR3 coding DNA: TGTGCCAGCACCCACCCGTGGAGTAACACCGGGGAGCTGTCTTTT.

This clonotype was seen many times. The genes are TRBV30 and TRBJ1-2; the D gene is possibly TRBD1 (5 bases). The V and J ends lost 1 base and 5 bases respectively, with 17 bases between them. The length of the CDR3 is 15 residues. Germline CDR1 is GTSNPN and CDR2 is SVGIG (reference sequence). The CDR3 sequence: CAWSAKPGTSYGYTF. CDR3 coding DNA: TGTGCCTGGAGTGCAAAACCTGGGACGTCGTATGGCTACACCTTC.

The sample holds many counts of this clonotype. The V call is TRBV7-9, the J call TRBJ2-5; 11 nucleotides agree with TRBD2. V gave up 4 bases and J gave up 0 bases; unmatched junction bases: 7. The CDR3 extends over 17 amino acids. Per germline, CDR1 SEHNR and CDR2 FQNEAQ (reference sequence). DNA for the CDR3: TGTGCCAGCAGCTCTGACCGACTAGCGGGATACCAAGAGACCCAGTACTTC. The encoded protein is CASSSDRLAGYQETQYF.

This clonotype was detected many times. The chain links TRBV28 to TRBJ2-2; no definite D call. Trimming removed 3 bases from V and 5 bases from J, with 7 bases in between. This CDR3 comprises 13 residues. From germline, CDR1 is MDHEN and CDR2 SYDVKM. The CDR3 loop is CASSLMRTGELFF. Written as DNA, the CDR3 is TGTGCCAGCAGTTTGATGAGGACCGGGGAGCTGTTTTTT.

At least ten counts were recorded for this clonotype. The chain joins TRBV6-5 to TRBJ2-5; D is possibly TRBD1 (6 bases). This CDR3 spans 16 amino acids. Germline-derived CDR1 and CDR2 are MNHEY and SVGAGI. Trimming took 4 bases from V and 2 from J, leaving 17 bases between them. CDR3 coding DNA: TGTGCCAGCAGTTTATCAGCGGCAGGGGAGCAAGAGACCCAGTACTTC. It specifies CASSLSAAGEQETQYF.

This clonotype has a count of ten or more. V gene TRBV5-1 combines with J gene TRBJ2-4; D might be TRBD1 (6 bases). CDR3 length: 14 amino acids. The V end was cut by 4 bases, the J end by 8 bases, with 16 bases between. Germline assignment: CDR1 SGHRS and CDR2 YFSETQ. The CDR3 loop is CASSVGTPSDIQYF. CDR3 bases: TGCGCCAGCAGCGTCGGGACACCCAGTGACATTCAGTACTTC.

This clonotype was seen ten or more times. The chain joins TRBV9 to TRBJ2-3; TRBD2 matches 8 bases. The CDR3 loop spans 18 amino acids. J gave up 4 bases and V 1 base, and 14 bases lay outside the gene matches. Germline CDR1 is SGDLS and CDR2 is YYNGEE. Here the CDR3 DNA reads TGTGCCAGCAGCGTAACCCCCTGGGTCGTAGCGGGATCAGATACGCAGTATTTT. Its protein product is CASSVTPWVVAGSDTQYF.

This chain links TRBV2 with TRBJ1-6, with no clear D. The length of the CDR3 is 15 residues. Trimming left V 6 bases short and J 1 base short, with 10 bases between. Germline CDR1 is SNHLY and CDR2 is FYNNEI. CDR3 bases: TGTGCCAGCAGCTCCCAAAGGTCCTATAATTCACCCCTCCACTTT. Its protein product is CASSSQRSYNSPLHF.